This TCR beta chain was identified in a study of blood T cell repertoires in COVID-19. Between the trimmed V and J ends, which lost 0 bases and 7 bases, there was a span of 15 bases. The CDR3 is 16 amino acids. The germline V gene encodes CDR1 LGHNT and CDR2 FRNRAP. Individuals aged about 18 to 100 years were recruited from approximately 24 US areas. In assigning cohorts, the study relied on participant-reported clinical history. Among Cohort 3 donors, those recovered had two negative PCRs, clearance, or symptom resolution. The table came from immunoSEQ multiplex PCR; TCRdb's copy has only in-frame clones and leaves some out. The sample records under 350,000 clones, roughly nine tenths being singletons.

Sequenced sample: PBMCs or T cells enriched from blood (not recorded which). This sequence joins TRBV12-5 and TRBJ2-2; possibly TRBD1 for D (6 bases). This TCR came from a woman between 35 and 50 years old who had recovered from COVID-19. The CDR3, as DNA: TGTGCTAGTGGTTTGGTACGAGGTGAGGGGGACGGGGAGCTGTTTTTT. Translating it yields CASGLVRGEGDGELFF.